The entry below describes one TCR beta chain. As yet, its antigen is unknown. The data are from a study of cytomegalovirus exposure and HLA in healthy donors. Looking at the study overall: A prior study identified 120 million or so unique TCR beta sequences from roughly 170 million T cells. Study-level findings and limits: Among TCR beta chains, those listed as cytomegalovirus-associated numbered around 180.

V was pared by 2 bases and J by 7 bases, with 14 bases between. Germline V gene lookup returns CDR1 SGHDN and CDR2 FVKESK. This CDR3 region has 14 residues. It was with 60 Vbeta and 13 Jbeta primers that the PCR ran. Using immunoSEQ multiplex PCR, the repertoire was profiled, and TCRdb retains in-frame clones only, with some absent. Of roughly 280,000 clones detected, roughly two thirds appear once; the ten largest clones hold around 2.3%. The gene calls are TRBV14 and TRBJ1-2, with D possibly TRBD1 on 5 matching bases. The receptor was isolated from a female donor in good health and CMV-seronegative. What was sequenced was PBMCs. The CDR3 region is CASSQRTQGAGYTF. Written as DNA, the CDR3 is TGTGCCAGCAGCCAAAGGACGCAGGGTGCTGGCTACACCTTC.